The 26 T cell receptor beta chains below were found in one sample sequenced in a study of CD8 T cells in Susac syndrome. The RNA input was about 0.5 to 1 ug, and it was reverse transcribed with random hexamers. One entry per CDR3 protein results from TCRdb running MiXCR on the immunoSEQ multiplex PCR reads. The sample gives hundreds of thousands of distinct CDR3 sequences, roughly 92% of which show up once; around 0.13% is in the top ten. Sequences were obtained from CD8+ T cells from PBMCs. Receptors were obtained from a human donor with multiple sclerosis.

The chain joins TRBV5-6 to TRBJ1-5; D gene ambiguous. CDR1 is SGHDT, CDR2 YYEEEE, per germline. Trimming shortened V by 4 bases and J by 7 bases, and 12 bases separated the two germline ends. This CDR3 comprises 13 residues. The CDR3 reads CASSVPLKQPQHF. CDR3 DNA sequence: TGTGCCAGCAGCGTCCCCCTGAAACAGCCCCAGCATTTT.

This chain joins TRBV3-1 and TRBJ2-3, with 7 bases matching TRBD2. After removal of 4 bases from V and 6 bases from J, the junction contained 7 bases not matched to a gene. Germline CDR1 and CDR2: LGHDT and YNNKEL (reference sequence). This CDR3 spans 14 amino acids. In nucleotides, the CDR3 is TGTGCCAGCAGCCGTAGCGGGCCGCTCGATACGCAGTATTTT. Its protein product is CASSRSGPLDTQYF.

The chain employs TRBV7-9 and TRBJ1-1; 7 bases map to TRBD1. The CDR3 runs 14 residues. J lost 5 bases, V lost 6 bases, and 9 bases had no gene match. Per the germline V gene, CDR1 is SEHNR and CDR2 is FQNEAQ (reference sequence). The CDR3 DNA is TGTGCCAGCAGGGACACAGGGGCGGGTACTGAAGCTTTCTTT. Protein sequence: CASRDTGAGTEAFF.

The V gene is TRBV5-5, the J gene TRBJ2-5, with D perhaps being TRBD1 or TRBD2 (5 bases each). Between the trimmed V and J ends, which lost 0 bases and 5 bases, there was a span of 11 bases. CDR1 SGHKS and CDR2 YYEKEE come from the germline V gene (reference sequence). The CDR3 totals 14 residues. In DNA form, the CDR3 reads TGTGCCAGCAGCTTGGGGCAGGGAGTGGAGACCCAGTACTTC. Its translation is CASSLGQGVETQYF.

The V and J genes are TRBV4-1 and TRBJ2-6; D possibly corresponds to TRBD1 (6 bases). V was cut by 1 base and J by 0 bases, with 16 bases left in between. Per germline, CDR1 MGHRA and CDR2 YSYEKL. The CDR3 contains 19 residues. CDR3 residues: CASSQGAGDFHSGANVLTF. CDR3 nucleotides: TGCGCCAGCAGCCAAGGGGCAGGGGATTTCCACTCTGGGGCCAACGTCCTGACTTTC.

The V gene is TRBV3-1, the J gene TRBJ2-1, with 11 bases that match TRBD2. CDR3 length: 15 amino acids. V lost 4 bases and J lost 8; bases outside the gene matches: 7. CDR1 is LGHDT, CDR2 YNNKEL, per germline (reference sequence). Written as DNA, the CDR3 is TGTGCCAGCAGCCTCGTAGCGGGAGGGCCCTATGAGCAGTTCTTC. Translating gives CASSLVAGGPYEQFF.

The gene calls are TRBV28 and TRBJ2-1; possibly TRBD2 for D (6 bases). Per the germline V gene, CDR1 is MDHEN and CDR2 is SYDVKM. Trimming left V 1 base short and J 3 bases short, with 22 bases between. This CDR3 has 19 amino acids. The CDR3 coding sequence is TGTGCCAGCAGTTTATCCGGGACTGCATTTCCCGAAAACTACAATGAGCAGTTCTTC. Translated: CASSLSGTAFPENYNEQFF.

The chain carries TRBV18 and TRBJ2-1; no reliable D call. The CDR3 loop spans 17 amino acids. CDR1 is KGHSH and CDR2 is LQKENI in the germline V gene. V was shortened by 2 bases and J by 3 bases, with 17 bases between the two germline ends. CDR3 coding DNA: TGTGCCAGCTCACCATTCATAGGAGCCCAGATCTACAATGAGCAGTTCTTC. Translating gives CASSPFIGAQIYNEQFF.

The rearrangement links TRBV19 to TRBJ2-4; 7 nucleotides agree with TRBD1. From germline, CDR1 is LNHDA and CDR2 SQIVND (reference sequence). The junction had 9 bases not matched to a gene; V was cut back by 10 bases and J by 3 bases. The CDR3 runs to 14 residues. The CDR3, as DNA: TGTGCCACAGCCCCGGGACAGTTCAAAAACATTCAGTACTTC. As protein: CATAPGQFKNIQYF.

This clonotype was recorded only once. The chain recombines TRBV18 with TRBJ2-5, with 8 bases aligning to TRBD1. The CDR3 has 14 amino acids. CDR1 KGHSH and CDR2 LQKENI come from the germline V gene. The ends lost 2 bases at V and 5 bases at J; junction bases unmatched: 4. CDR3 nucleotide sequence: TGTGCCAGCTCACCATCGGACAGGGTGGAGACCCAGTACTTC. This gives the protein CASSPSDRVETQYF.

The chain carries TRBV5-1 and TRBJ2-7; D is unclear. CDR1 is SGHRS and CDR2 is YFSETQ in the germline V gene. The CDR3 runs to 12 residues. The V end lost 0 bases, the J end lost 7 bases, and 8 bases lay between the germline ends. The DNA of the CDR3 is TGCGCCAGCAGCTTGGAGGGTTGGGAGCAGTACTTC. This encodes CASSLEGWEQYF.

The chain carries TRBV5-6 and TRBJ1-4; unclear D gene. Germline-derived CDR1 and CDR2 are SGHDT and YYEEEE. This CDR3 contains 13 residues. Trimming shortened V by 0 bases and J by 8 bases, and 8 bases separated the two germline ends. The DNA of the CDR3 is TGTGCCAGCAGCTTGGAGGGATCCGAAAAACTGTTTTTT. Its translation is CASSLEGSEKLFF.

The V gene is TRBV20-1, the J gene TRBJ1-5; TRBD1 aligns across 9 bases. Germline CDR1 DFQATT, CDR2 SNEGSKA (reference sequence). This CDR3 spans 18 amino acids. J was trimmed by 4 bases and V by 0 bases; bases with no gene match: 13. The CDR3 is CSARDWDREDAGNQPQHF. Written as DNA, the CDR3 is TGCAGTGCTAGAGATTGGGACAGGGAGGATGCGGGAAATCAGCCCCAGCATTTT.

The chain joins TRBV6-1 to TRBJ1-2; D is unresolved. V lost 2 bases to trimming and J lost 1 base, with 5 bases between them. The CDR3 extends over 13 amino acids. CDR1 and CDR2 (germline): MNHNS, SASEGT. In nucleotides, the CDR3 is TGTGCCAGCAGTGAATGGATTAACTATGGCTACACCTTC. Protein: CASSEWINYGYTF.

The chain employs TRBV12-3 or TRBV12-4 and TRBJ1-1, with D perhaps matching TRBD1 (5 bases). The CDR3 consists of 15 residues. Trimming cost V 3 bases and J 1 base, with 12 bases left between them. The CDR3 here is CASSFNLDRNTEAFF. CDR3 DNA sequence: TGTGCCAGCAGTTTCAATCTTGACAGGAACACTGAAGCTTTCTTT.

This chain links TRBV14 with TRBJ2-3, with D maybe TRBD2 (6 bases). The V gene's germline CDR1 is SGHDN and CDR2 FVKESK. This CDR3 region has 19 residues. V lost 0 bases to trimming and J lost 3 bases, with 22 bases between them. The CDR3 loop is CASSQDSLGPGVWTDTQYF. In nucleotides, the CDR3 is TGTGCCAGCAGCCAAGATAGCCTGGGGCCGGGGGTTTGGACAGATACGCAGTATTTT.

This rearrangement joins TRBV29-1 to TRBJ2-1; D is unclear. The V end was cut by 6 bases, the J end by 5 bases, with 17 bases between. In germline, CDR1 is SQVTM, CDR2 ANQGSEA. The CDR3 length is 14 residues. The CDR3 region has the DNA TGCAGCGTCTTGGGCGGCGAGGCGGACAATGAGCAGTTCTTC. This codes for CSVLGGEADNEQFF.

This clonotype came up a few times. V and J are TRBV29-1 and TRBJ2-7; 7 nucleotides line up with TRBD1. From germline, CDR1 is SQVTM and CDR2 ANQGSEA. V shed 0 bases, J shed 3 bases, and the junction held 8 bases outside the gene matches. The length of the CDR3 is 15 residues. DNA for the CDR3: TGCAGCGTTGAAGAGGCGGGCAGACAGGGCTACGAGCAGTACTTC. It encodes CSVEEAGRQGYEQYF.

The rearrangement links TRBV11-3 to TRBJ2-3; D is unclear. There are 15 residues in the CDR3. In germline, CDR1 is SGHNT, CDR2 YENEEA. V gave up 5 bases and J gave up 2 bases, with 14 bases separating them. CDR3 residues: CASSSRGGSTDTQYF. CDR3 coding DNA: TGTGCCAGCAGCAGCCGTGGCGGTTCCACAGATACGCAGTATTTT.

This rearrangement joins TRBV9 to TRBJ1-5, with D uncertain. The ends were cut back, 3 bases at V and 2 bases at J, with 12 bases in the middle. CDR1 is SGDLS and CDR2 is YYNGEE in the germline V gene. This CDR3 has 15 amino acids. CDR3 region: CASSDGEDGNQPQHF. CDR3 in DNA: TGTGCCAGCAGCGATGGGGAGGATGGCAATCAGCCCCAGCATTTT.

This chain joins TRBV29-1 and TRBJ2-7, with D hard to call. The CDR3 runs to 12 residues. Germline V gives CDR1 SQVTM, CDR2 ANQGSEA. Trimming shortened V by 1 base and J by 1 base, and 5 bases separated the two germline ends. CDR3 sequence (DNA): TGCAGCGTTGAAGTAGGATCCTACGAGCAGTACTTC. Protein sequence: CSVEVGSYEQYF.

The chain uses TRBV7-9 and TRBJ2-4; 8 nucleotides match TRBD2. The germline gives CDR1 SEHNR, CDR2 FQNEAQ (reference sequence). This CDR3 has 14 residues. J was trimmed by 7 bases and V by 4 bases; bases with no gene match: 6. This chain's CDR3 is CASSSGGDWNIQYF. DNA for the CDR3: TGTGCCAGCAGCTCCGGGGGGGATTGGAACATTCAGTACTTC.

The genes are TRBV5-4 and TRBJ2-3; D is ambiguous. The CDR3 is 13 amino acids. The germline V and J ends were trimmed by 3 bases and 4 bases, with 9 bases remaining between them. Germline values: CDR1 SGHNT, CDR2 YYREEE (reference sequence). DNA for the CDR3: TGTGCCAGCAGCTCCGAGTCCTCAGATACGCAGTATTTT. Translation gives CASSSESSDTQYF.

CDR3 in DNA: TGTGCCAGCAGCCTATCTAGCGGGGGGGCCGGGGAGCAGTTCTTC. This translates into CASSLSSGGAGEQFF. The chain uses TRBV11-2 and TRBJ2-1; 12 bases are a match to TRBD2. V trimming: 5 bases; J trimming: 10 bases; junction bases outside the gene matches: 9. The V gene's germline CDR1 is SGHAT and CDR2 FQNNGV. The CDR3 is 15 amino acids.

This chain connects TRBV2 to TRBJ2-7, with 9 bases fitting TRBD1. The CDR3 runs 14 residues. V shed 7 bases, J shed 4 bases, and the junction held 8 bases outside the gene matches. The germline gives CDR1 SNHLY, CDR2 FYNNEI. CDR3 loop: CASMTDRGFYEQYF. CDR3 coding DNA: TGTGCCAGCATGACGGACAGGGGATTTTACGAGCAGTACTTC.

The chain employs TRBV29-1 and TRBJ2-1, with D hard to call. CDR3 length equals 13 residues. V lost 4 bases to trimming and J lost 0 bases, with 7 bases between them. The germline V gene encodes CDR1 SQVTM and CDR2 ANQGSEA. CDR3 loop: CSVVSLSYNEQFF. CDR3 coding DNA: TGCAGCGTTGTTAGCCTCTCCTACAATGAGCAGTTCTTC.